Below, one T cell receptor (beta chain) is given with its context. This sample is part of a study of blood T cell repertoires in COVID-19. Sequenced by immunoSEQ multiplex PCR; TCRdb stores in-frame clones only, minus some. The table records approximately 150,000 clones, approximately 80% of them present only once. The germline gives CDR1 SQVTM, CDR2 ANQGSEA. Trimming cost V 3 bases and J 7 bases, with 12 bases left between them. This CDR3 contains 13 residues. Source material: peripheral blood. V and J are TRBV29-1 and TRBJ2-2; D may be TRBD1 (6 bases). The receptor was isolated from an older man who had recovered from COVID-19. The CDR3 DNA sequence: TGCAGCGTTGAGCCCACAGGGTACGGGGAGCTGTTTTTT. It specifies CSVEPTGYGELFF.